This TCR beta chain was found in a study of blood T cells in healthy people across ages. This clonotype has just a few counts. The CDR3 has 12 residues. V shed 3 bases and J shed 6 bases, with 10 bases lying between them. Germline assignment: CDR1 DFQATT and CDR2 SNEGSKA (reference sequence). Using a J-beta primer mix together with a sample-barcoded 5' primer, a second PCR was run for about 6 to 11 cycles. MiXCR, run by TCRdb on the 5' RACE reads, gives a single entry per CDR3 protein. The sample comprises hundreds of thousands of distinct CDR3 sequences, roughly three fifths of which are singletons, and approximately 37% rests with the top ten.

This receptor was identified in a man between 60 and 75 years old in good health. Sequencing was done on a sample of blood. The chain recombines TRBV20-1 with TRBJ2-3; D tentatively reads TRBD1 or TRBD2 (5 bases each). CDR3 nucleotides: TGCAGTGCTAGCGGGGACCCCGATACGCAGTATTTT. It yields the protein CSASGDPDTQYF.